The 32 T cell receptor beta chains listed next were all sequenced from one sample in a study of blood T cell repertoires in COVID-19. Some clones are missing from TCRdb's copy, which holds only in-frame ones; the method was immunoSEQ multiplex PCR. The table lists approximately 85,000 clones, 90% of them singletons. The sample taken for sequencing was peripheral blood. The receptors stem from a woman in her forties or fifties in a cohort sampled during active COVID-19.

The chain carries TRBV3-1 (or the pseudogene TRBV3-2) and TRBJ1-4; a weak D match, TRBD1 (6 bases). Trimming left V 4 bases short and J 0 bases short, with 15 bases between. Per germline, CDR1 LGHDT and CDR2 YNNKEL (reference sequence). The CDR3 loop spans 17 amino acids. Here the CDR3 reads CASSPGGQGATNEKLFF. The CDR3 bases are TGTGCCAGCAGCCCGGGGGGGCAGGGTGCAACTAATGAAAAACTGTTTTTT.

The chain recombines TRBV10-2 with TRBJ2-5; 10 bases are shared with TRBD2. This CDR3 is 16 amino acids long. Germline-derived CDR1 and CDR2 are WSHSY and SAAADI. Losses at the gene ends were 8 bases for V and 2 bases for J; bases not matched to a gene: 11. The DNA for the CDR3 is TGCGCCAGCTCCGAGAGGGTAGCGGGAGGACAAGAGACCCAGTACTTC. This gives the protein CASSERVAGGQETQYF.

On this clone: At one end the junction does not follow the germline gene, possibly because of a read error. The chain is built from TRBV14 and TRBJ2-7; D gene ambiguous. The CDR3 is 11 amino acids. Germline-derived CDR1 and CDR2 are SGHDN and FVKESK. In DNA form, the CDR3 reads TGTGCCAGCAGCCAAGGTCCCAATTTCCATTTC. This encodes CASSQGPNFHF.

The chain uses TRBV5-1 and TRBJ2-2; a possible D gene is TRBD1 (6 bases). The CDR3 totals 16 residues. V was clipped by 2 bases and J by 2 bases, with 13 bases between them. Germline values: CDR1 SGHRS, CDR2 YFSETQ. Written as DNA, the CDR3 is TGCGCCAGCAGCTTCGACAGGTCGGAAAACACCGGGGAGCTGTTTTTT. This codes for CASSFDRSENTGELFF.

This rearrangement joins TRBV19 to TRBJ2-1; TRBD2 is a possible D gene (5 bases). The CDR3 contains 12 residues. Germline V lookup: CDR1 LNHDA, CDR2 SQIVND (reference sequence). V lost 3 bases, J lost 7 bases, and 7 bases lay in between. CDR3 nucleotide sequence: TGTGCCAGTAGTATCGGGGTAAATGAGCAGTTCTTC. Its protein is CASSIGVNEQFF. The variable domain in full, with the rest retrieved from reference TRBV19 and TRBJ2-1, is DGGITQSPKYLFRKEGQNVTLSCEQNLNHDAMYWYRQDPGQGLRLIYYSQIVNDFQKGDIAEGYSVSREKKESFPLTVTSAQKNPTAFYLCASSIGVNEQFFGPGTRLTVL.

The chain combines TRBV19 with TRBJ2-3; TRBD2 agrees at 7 bases. V lost 10 bases and J lost 1; bases outside the gene matches: 11. The germline V gene has CDR1 LNHDA and CDR2 SQIVND (reference sequence). The CDR3 loop spans 15 amino acids. CDR3: CATQRVAGRTDTQYF. Here the CDR3 DNA reads TGTGCCACCCAGCGCGTAGCGGGCCGCACAGATACGCAGTATTTT.

J is TRBJ1-1 and V is TRBV15; the D gene is possibly TRBD1 (6 bases). The germline V and J ends were trimmed by 4 bases and 3 bases, with 15 bases remaining between them. Germline values: CDR1 LNHNV, CDR2 YYDKDF (reference sequence). The CDR3 is 15 amino acids. As DNA, the CDR3 is TGTGCCACCAGCAATCGAAAAGGGGGTTACACTGAAGCTTTCTTT. Its protein is CATSNRKGGYTEAFF.

J is TRBJ1-6 and V is TRBV28; a possible D gene is TRBD1 (5 bases). Germline values: CDR1 MDHEN, CDR2 SYDVKM. The CDR3 loop spans 23 amino acids. V shed 2 bases and J shed 5 bases, with 34 bases lying between them. CDR3 sequence reads: CASSLAVGAQLSLGWPDNSPLHF. CDR3 DNA sequence: TGTGCCAGCAGTTTAGCGGTTGGGGCCCAGTTGTCCCTTGGGTGGCCCGATAATTCACCCCTCCACTTT.

V is TRBV20-1 and J is TRBJ1-1, with TRBD1 as a possible D gene (6 bases). V lost 3 bases to trimming and J lost 10 bases, with 21 bases between them. Germline V CDR1 and CDR2: DFQATT, SNEGSKA (reference sequence). This CDR3 contains 14 residues. CDR3 sequence (DNA): TGCAGTGCTAGTACGGGGGGCGCGGTAAGGGCAGCTTTCTTT. Protein product: CSASTGGAVRAAFF.

The chain employs TRBV2 and TRBJ2-1, with D perhaps TRBD1 (6 bases). There are 12 residues in the CDR3. Germline values: CDR1 SNHLY, CDR2 FYNNEI. The V end was cut by 3 bases, the J end by 8 bases, with 8 bases between. The CDR3 bases are TGTGCCAGCAGTGATAGGGGGTATGAGCAGTTCTTC. Protein product: CASSDRGYEQFF.

This rearrangement joins TRBV27 to TRBJ1-2; D call uncertain. Trimming shortened V by 6 bases and J by 1 base, and 21 bases separated the two germline ends. The CDR3 covers 17 residues. Germline V CDR1 and CDR2: MNHEY, SMNVEV (reference sequence). CDR3 loop: CASSSAPGQLINYGYTF. CDR3 coding DNA: TGTGCCAGCAGCTCCGCCCCAGGCCAGCTCATTAACTATGGCTACACCTTC.

This rearrangement joins TRBV10-3 to TRBJ2-5, with 11 bases fitting TRBD2. The junction had 5 bases not matched to a gene; V was cut back by 6 bases and J by 2 bases. Germline V gene sequence: CDR1 ENHRY, CDR2 SYGVKD. CDR3 size: 15 residues. Written as DNA, the CDR3 is TGTGCCATCAGAGGGACTAGCGGACAACAAGAGACCCAGTACTTC. Translating gives CAIRGTSGQQETQYF.

In its sample, this clone was seen once. The chain employs TRBV11-3 and TRBJ1-2, with D possibly TRBD1 on 6 matching bases. This CDR3 is 13 amino acids long. Germline V gives CDR1 SGHNT, CDR2 YENEEA. Trimming removed 3 bases from V and 4 bases from J, with 9 bases in between. CDR3 region: CASSLTGGYGYTF. As DNA, the CDR3 is TGTGCCAGCAGCTTGACAGGAGGCTATGGCTACACCTTC.

V usage is TRBV9 and J usage is TRBJ2-5, with D perhaps TRBD1 or TRBD2 (5 bases each). V lost 4 bases and J 5 bases, leaving 15 bases between the germline ends. The CDR3 consists of 14 residues. Germline CDR1 and CDR2: SGDLS and YYNGEE. CDR3 region: CASSLGEILETQYF. Here the CDR3 DNA reads TGTGCCAGCAGCCTAGGGGAGATTTTGGAGACCCAGTACTTC.

This clone was seen once. The V call is TRBV5-5, the J call TRBJ2-7, with a possible D match to TRBD1 (5 bases). CDR3 length: 16 residues. Germline V gene lookup returns CDR1 SGHKS and CDR2 YYEKEE (reference sequence). Trimming pared 1 base from V and 1 base from J, leaving 15 bases between. CDR3 in amino acids: CASSLRWQGGSYEQYF. DNA of the CDR3: TGTGCCAGCAGCTTGAGGTGGCAGGGTGGATCCTACGAGCAGTACTTC.

The chain joins TRBV7-8 to TRBJ1-5; D is perhaps TRBD1 (5 bases). CDR1 is SGHVS, CDR2 FQNEAQ, per germline. V lost 5 bases and J lost 0, with 14 bases in between. The CDR3 has 16 residues. CDR3 in DNA: TGTGCCAGCAGCCCAAGGTGGGGGGATAGCAATCAGCCCCAGCATTTT. Its protein product is CASSPRWGDSNQPQHF.

The genes are TRBV7-9 and TRBJ2-7; possibly TRBD2 for D (6 bases). Trimming shortened V by 5 bases and J by 3 bases, and 14 bases separated the two germline ends. The CDR3 contains 14 residues. CDR1 and CDR2 from the germline V gene are SEHNR and FQNEAQ (reference sequence). The CDR3 loop is CASSPDPGDYEQYF. The DNA of the CDR3 is TGTGCCAGCAGCCCCGACCCGGGGGACTACGAGCAGTACTTC.

The chain recombines TRBV28 with TRBJ2-3; a possible D gene is TRBD2 (5 bases). This CDR3 region has 14 residues. Germline V gene data show CDR1 as MDHEN and CDR2 as SYDVKM. The germline V and J ends were trimmed by 10 bases and 2 bases, with 16 bases remaining between them. For the CDR3, the DNA is TGTGCCACCTCGACCGGACTCTACACAGATACGCAGTATTTT. Translating gives CATSTGLYTDTQYF.

CDR3 sequence: CSVVGQQNTEAFF. The CDR3, as DNA: TGCAGCGTAGTAGGACAACAGAACACTGAAGCTTTCTTT. The chain uses TRBV29-1 and TRBJ1-1; a possible D gene is TRBD1 (5 bases). The germline CDR1 and CDR2 sequences are SQVTM and ANQGSEA. The CDR3 is 13 residues long. The V and J ends lost 6 bases and 1 base respectively, with 12 bases between them.

CDR3: CASSSLTGSYEQYF. In DNA form, the CDR3 reads TGTGCCAGCAGCTCCCTGACTGGTTCCTACGAGCAGTACTTC. The rearrangement uses TRBV5-5 and TRBJ2-7; D is ambiguous. Germline lookup yields CDR1 SGHKS and CDR2 YYEKEE (reference sequence). CDR3 length equals 14 residues. Trimming removed 3 bases from V and 1 base from J, with 11 bases in between.

The chain has TRBV5-4 and TRBJ1-5, with TRBD1 matching over 8 bases. The trim removed 3 bases at V and 5 bases at J, leaving 1 base unmatched. Germline loops: CDR1 SGHNT, CDR2 YYREEE (reference sequence). The CDR3 is made up of 13 amino acids. CDR3 DNA sequence: TGTGCCAGCAGCTCGGACAGGGATCAGCCCCAGCATTTT. Translation gives CASSSDRDQPQHF.

This rearrangement joins TRBV3-1 (or the pseudogene TRBV3-2) to TRBJ2-1, with 7 bases that match TRBD2. Germline V gene lookup returns CDR1 LGHDT and CDR2 YNNKEL (reference sequence). V shed 5 bases and J 3 bases; nucleotides not matched to a gene: 10. The CDR3 has 16 residues. Here the CDR3 reads CASSSRGGANYNEQFF. Here the CDR3 DNA reads TGTGCCAGCAGCTCGAGGGGAGGGGCCAACTACAATGAGCAGTTCTTC.

CDR3 in amino acids: CASTSYTQETQYF. In DNA, the CDR3 is TGTGCCAGTACTAGCTACACCCAAGAGACCCAGTACTTC. The chain employs TRBV7-2 and TRBJ2-5; D may be TRBD2 (6 bases). Germline V lookup: CDR1 SGHTA, CDR2 FQGNSA. Between the trimmed V and J ends, which lost 9 bases and 1 base, there was a span of 12 bases. The CDR3 extends over 13 amino acids.

The chain joins TRBV28 to TRBJ1-6, with D perhaps matching TRBD1 (5 bases). V was pared by 5 bases and J by 10 bases, with 15 bases between. This CDR3 has 14 residues. CDR1 MDHEN and CDR2 SYDVKM come from the germline V gene. The CDR3 coding sequence is TGTGCCAGCAGTCTCCTCCCCAGGGAATCACCCCTCCACTTT. Protein sequence: CASSLLPRESPLHF.

This chain connects TRBV18 to TRBJ2-3; 8 bases map to TRBD2. V shed 0 bases and J 5 bases; nucleotides not matched to a gene: 4. This CDR3 has 15 residues. Germline V gene sequence: CDR1 KGHSH, CDR2 LQKENI. Written as DNA, the CDR3 is TGTGCCAGCTCACCACCCCCGGGAGGGCGAGATACGCAGTATTTT. Amino acid sequence: CASSPPPGGRDTQYF.

The chain carries TRBV6-2 or TRBV6-3 and TRBJ2-4; 10 bases are a match to TRBD2. This CDR3 is 19 amino acids long. V was clipped by 3 bases and J by 6 bases; unmatched bases: 17. Germline V gene sequence: CDR1 MNHEY, CDR2 SVGEGT. The DNA of the CDR3 is TGTGCCAGCAGTTATACGACCGGGTCTAGCGGGAGACGCGGAAACATTCAGTACTTC. It translates to CASSYTTGSSGRRGNIQYF.

V gene TRBV6-6 combines with J gene TRBJ2-7; the D gene is possibly TRBD1 (6 bases). The CDR3 totals 13 residues. Trimming took 10 bases from V and 3 from J, leaving 16 bases between them. Germline lookup yields CDR1 MNHNY and CDR2 SVGAGI (reference sequence). CDR3 loop: CATVQGAVYEQYF. The CDR3 DNA sequence: TGTGCCACCGTACAGGGCGCCGTCTACGAGCAGTACTTC.

The chain has TRBV5-6 and TRBJ2-5, with 9 bases fitting TRBD1. The V gene's germline CDR1 is SGHDT and CDR2 YYEEEE. V was clipped by 4 bases and J by 7 bases; unmatched bases: 5. The CDR3 is made up of 13 amino acids. The CDR3 sequence: CASSQGQGWTQYF. The CDR3 coding sequence is TGTGCCAGCAGCCAGGGACAGGGCTGGACCCAGTACTTC. The whole variable domain, remainder taken from reference TRBV5-6 and TRBJ2-5, is DAGVTQSPTHLIKTRGQQVTLRCSPKSGHDTVSWYQQALGQGPQFIFQYYEEEERQRGNFPDRFSGHQFPNYSSELNVNALLLGDSALYLCASSQGQGWTQYFGPGTRLLVL.

V gene TRBV6-5 combines with J gene TRBJ1-1, with TRBD1 matching over 9 bases. Germline trimming cut 7 bases from V and 3 bases from J; bases unmatched to any gene: 6. Germline loops: CDR1 MNHEY, CDR2 SVGAGI. The CDR3 runs to 14 residues. The CDR3 DNA follows: TGTGCCAGCACCTTACAGGGGGCCCACACTGAAGCTTTCTTT. Protein sequence: CASTLQGAHTEAFF.

This chain links TRBV29-1 with TRBJ2-7; perhaps TRBD2 as D (5 bases). The V and J ends lost 2 bases and 1 base respectively, with 15 bases between them. CDR3 length: 15 residues. From germline, CDR1 is SQVTM and CDR2 ANQGSEA. The CDR3 reads CSVEYGTRRSYEQYF. The CDR3 DNA sequence: TGCAGCGTTGAATATGGAACTAGAAGGTCCTACGAGCAGTACTTC.

The V gene is TRBV19, the J gene TRBJ1-6; D not resolved. There are 12 residues in the CDR3. V gave up 7 bases and J gave up 6 bases, with 7 bases separating them. CDR1 and CDR2 (germline): LNHDA, SQIVND (reference sequence). This CDR3 is CASIECNSPLHF. The CDR3 DNA is TGTGCCAGTATAGAATGTAATTCACCCCTCCACTTT.

CDR3 loop: CASSLYHRDRENNEQFF. DNA for the CDR3: TGTGCCAGCAGCCTGTATCACCGGGACAGGGAAAACAATGAGCAGTTCTTC. The genes are TRBV7-3 and TRBJ2-1, with 9 bases aligning to TRBD1. The CDR3 runs to 17 residues. The germline V gene encodes CDR1 SGHTA and CDR2 FQGTGA. The V gene end was trimmed by 5 bases and the J gene end by 5 bases; junction bases not matched to a gene: 13.